A selection of T cell receptor beta chains follows, all from one sample in a study of T-cell memory formation after mild COVID-19. TCRdb reprocessed the 5' RACE reads via MiXCR and lists one record per CDR3 protein. The sample consists of approximately 560,000 distinct CDR3 sequences, approximately 15% of them appearing once. The sequencing sample was made of PBMCs or a T cell subset sorted from them (not recorded which). The receptors originated from an adult woman who had mild COVID-19 (a few samples of this study predate the infection). Cell type and time point are not known. CDR3s include the opening cysteine and the closing phenylalanine or tryptophan. D genes are given only for firm matches.

>17|TRBV4-3|TRBJ2-3|.
CASSRRGGPFSTDTQYF
>12|TRBV12-3/TRBV12-4|TRBJ2-1|.
CASSPVSGEQFF
>15|TRBV5-6|TRBJ2-2|.
CASSAGRRVGGELFF
>12|TRBV5-5|TRBJ2-3|.
CASSWTVDTQYF
>17|TRBV5-1|TRBJ2-5|TRBD1
CASSWEPGTGFQETQYF
>14|TRBV5-1|TRBJ2-2|.
CASKEGRNTGELFF
>16|TRBV5-4|TRBJ2-2|.
CASSLAELANTGELFF
>15|TRBV5-6|TRBJ2-6|.
CASSPNFSGANVLTF
>14|TRBV12-3/TRBV12-4|TRBJ1-2|TRBD1
CASRGTETNYGYTF
>15|TRBV4-1|TRBJ2-5|TRBD2
CASSRFLAAQETQYF
>15|TRBV5-1|TRBJ1-2|.
CASSLTPDRHYGYTF
>15|TRBV19|TRBJ1-2|.
CASSITRLGERGYTF
>15|TRBV6-2/TRBV6-3|TRBJ2-2|.
CASSLLVTSAGELFF
>16|TRBV4-2|TRBJ2-7|TRBD2
CASSQDLTSGSYEQYF
>14|TRBV10-3|TRBJ1-1|TRBD1
CATLRDSPNTEAFF
>13|TRBV6-7|TRBJ2-1|.
CASSTLLGDEQFF
>14|TRBV7-2|TRBJ1-5|.
CASSLEIGNQPQHF
>16|TRBV11-3|TRBJ1-2|TRBD1
CASSPATGGYHYGYTF
>14|TRBV29-1|TRBJ1-1|.
CSVGAGARGTEAFF
>16|TRBV12-3/TRBV12-4|TRBJ2-2|TRBD2
CASNPPTSVNTGELFF
>13|TRBV27|TRBJ2-4|.
CASSLVAEHIQYF
>16|TRBV5-6|TRBJ1-1|TRBD1
CASSLDRGLRSTEAFF
>13|TRBV5-6|TRBJ2-1|.
CASMPGDGNEQFF
>15|TRBV7-9|TRBJ1-4|.
CASSLEGRVGEKLFF
>17|TRBV21-1|TRBJ1-1|.
CASSKAPDPGQNTEAFF
>16|TRBV5-6|TRBJ2-2|.
CASSLDTGRFTGELFF
>14|TRBV5-6|TRBJ2-7|TRBD2
CASSLVLARYEQYF
>15|TRBV11-2|TRBJ1-1|TRBD1
CASSLVSGQGTEDFF
>15|TRBV29-1|TRBJ2-7|.
CSVEGIPTSPYEQYF
>15|TRBV27|TRBJ2-7|.
CASSLGGWTENEQYF
>11|TRBV20-1|TRBJ1-2|.
CSASTGYGYTF
>14|TRBV29-1|TRBJ1-2|.
CSVEVGTGLYGYTF
>15|TRBV18|TRBJ1-1|.
CASSRNADARTEAFF
>14|TRBV20-1|TRBJ1-1|.
CSAPVGTRDTEAFF
>15|TRBV24-1|TRBJ1-1|.
CATSDFLSGSTEAFF